Presented here are 29 T cell receptor beta chains from one specimen sequenced in a study of blood T cell repertoires in COVID-19 (TCRdb year 2020). The library was built by means of the immunoSEQ multiplex PCR assay. The clones in this table, taken by TCRdb from immuneACCESS, are in-frame only. Not every clone is retained; where verified, under half of the shortfall comes from an unresolved V gene, and the cause of the rest is unknown. This sample comprises about 38,000 clones, 90% to 95% of them detected only once. The top ten clones comprise roughly 4% of the sample. The sequencing sample was made of peripheral blood. These TCRs come from a human donor with active COVID-19. The donor label of this sample is uncertain.

The chain recombines TRBV5-4 with TRBJ2-5, with 9 nucleotides matching TRBD1. The CDR3 has 16 amino acids. The V gene's germline CDR1 is SGHNT and CDR2 YYREEE (reference sequence). Trimming took 0 bases from V and 2 from J; bases not matched to a gene: 5. CDR3 amino acids: CASSLGTGVLQETQYF. DNA for the CDR3: TGTGCCAGCAGCTTGGGGACAGGGGTTTTACAAGAGACCCAGTACTTC.

This chain connects TRBV9 to TRBJ2-1; D is undetermined. This CDR3 has 16 residues. The V gene's germline CDR1 is SGDLS and CDR2 YYNGEE. Trimming removed 0 bases at V and 0 bases at J, with 10 bases between. CDR3 in DNA: TGTGCCAGCAGCGTAGAAGGCAGAGGCTCCTACAATGAGCAGTTCTTC. Translated: CASSVEGRGSYNEQFF. Complete variable domain (other parts from reference TRBV9 and TRBJ2-1): DSGVTQTPKHLITATGQRVTLRCSPRSGDLSVYWYQQSLDQGLQFLIQYYNGEERAKGNILERFSAQQFPDLHSELNLSSLELGDSALYFCASSVEGRGSYNEQFFGPGTRLTVL.

J is TRBJ1-2 and V is TRBV28, with D maybe TRBD1 (6 bases). Germline assignment: CDR1 MDHEN and CDR2 SYDVKM. V was trimmed by 7 bases and J by 4 bases, leaving 13 bases between them. The CDR3 has 13 amino acids. CDR3 region: CASKADRIYGYTF. CDR3 DNA: TGTGCCAGCAAGGCCGACAGGATCTATGGCTACACCTTC.

The chain joins TRBV6-5 to TRBJ1-1, with a tentative D call TRBD1 (5 bases). Germline V gene sequence: CDR1 MNHEY, CDR2 SVGAGI. The CDR3 covers 13 residues. V dropped 2 bases and J dropped 4 bases, with 8 bases sitting between them. The CDR3 region is CASSYRQGTEAFF. The CDR3 DNA reads as TGTGCCAGCAGTTACCGCCAGGGCACTGAAGCTTTCTTT.

V gene TRBV7-9 combines with J gene TRBJ2-7; possible D gene TRBD2, 5 bases. CDR1 and CDR2 from the germline V gene are SEHNR and FQNEAQ (reference sequence). The V gene lost 2 bases and the J gene lost 2 bases, with 13 bases spanning the gap. The CDR3 has 15 amino acids. The CDR3 DNA reads TGTGCCAGCAGCTTATTCGGGATAGGAACCTACGAGCAGTACTTC. Residues: CASSLFGIGTYEQYF.

The chain combines TRBV6-5 with TRBJ1-6; D is perhaps TRBD1 (5 bases). Germline CDR1 is MNHEY and CDR2 is SVGAGI. The CDR3 is 13 amino acids. V was clipped by 6 bases and J by 7 bases, with 10 bases between them. The CDR3 sequence: CASRGGENSPLHF. As DNA, the CDR3 is TGTGCCAGCAGGGGAGGGGAGAATTCACCCCTCCACTTT.

The rearrangement links TRBV29-1 to TRBJ2-3, with a weak D call TRBD1 (6 bases). The germline V gene has CDR1 SQVTM and CDR2 ANQGSEA. This CDR3 spans 14 amino acids. Trimming removed 2 bases at V and 4 bases at J, with 13 bases between. CDR3 nucleotides: TGCAGCGTTGAATTTGGGGGCCTGGCAGATACGCAGTATTTT. As protein: CSVEFGGLADTQYF.

The rearrangement links TRBV2 to TRBJ2-3; possibly TRBD2 for D (5 bases). The germline V and J ends were trimmed by 5 bases and 1 base, with 10 bases remaining between them. CDR1 and CDR2 from the germline V gene are SNHLY and FYNNEI. CDR3 length: 14 amino acids. The CDR3 nucleotides are TGTGCCAGCAGTAGGACTCGAGGCACAGATACGCAGTATTTT. This gives the protein CASSRTRGTDTQYF. Full variable domain (rest looked up from reference TRBV2 and TRBJ2-3): EPEVTQTPSHQVTQMGQEVILRCVPISNHLYFYWYRQILGQKVEFLVSFYNNEISEKSEIFDDQFSVERPDGSNFTLKIRSTKLEDSAMYFCASSRTRGTDTQYFGPGTRLTVL.

This chain joins TRBV7-8 and TRBJ2-3, with 8 positions matching TRBD2. The CDR3 extends over 18 amino acids. In germline, CDR1 is SGHVS, CDR2 FQNEAQ. V lost 6 bases, J lost 0 bases, and 14 bases stayed unmatched. DNA for the CDR3: TGTGCCAGCAGGCCGGGACTAGTACCGAGAATTAGCACAGATACGCAGTATTTT. This gives the protein CASRPGLVPRISTDTQYF.

This chain connects TRBV7-8 to TRBJ1-4; perhaps TRBD1 as D (5 bases). The CDR3 is 16 amino acids. V was pared by 1 base and J by 5 bases, with 14 bases between. Germline V gene sequence: CDR1 SGHVS, CDR2 FQNEAQ. CDR3 sequence (DNA): TGTGCCAGCAGCTTAGGAGGTGGGGGACTGAATGAAAAACTGTTTTTT. This gives the protein CASSLGGGGLNEKLFF.

This sequence joins TRBV28 and TRBJ2-5, with 7 bases lining up with TRBD2. V shed 4 bases and J 5 bases; nucleotides not matched to a gene: 13. This CDR3 is 16 amino acids long. Per germline, CDR1 MDHEN and CDR2 SYDVKM. CDR3 protein: CASSSSRDGGRETQYF. In nucleotides, the CDR3 is TGTGCCAGCAGTTCCTCACGGGACGGGGGGAGGGAGACCCAGTACTTC.

This chain joins TRBV28 and TRBJ1-2; 7 bases agree with TRBD1. CDR3 length: 15 amino acids. The trim removed 1 base at V and 3 bases at J, leaving 5 bases unmatched. Germline values: CDR1 MDHEN, CDR2 SYDVKM. The CDR3 reads CASSLSVTGDYGYTF. The CDR3 bases are TGTGCCAGCAGTTTATCGGTCACAGGGGACTATGGCTACACCTTC.

The rearrangement uses TRBV7-9 and TRBJ2-3; tentatively, D is TRBD2 (6 bases). V was shortened by 8 bases and J by 6 bases, with 24 bases between the two germline ends. The CDR3 is 16 amino acids. The V gene's germline CDR1 is SEHNR and CDR2 FQNEAQ (reference sequence). The CDR3 DNA sequence: TGTGCCAGCCCAATCCCCGGGACTCAAGGAGGGGATACGCAGTATTTT. The encoded protein is CASPIPGTQGGDTQYF.

The chain is built from TRBV5-4 and TRBJ2-7, with TRBD2 identical over 10 bases. The CDR3 has 15 amino acids. V was clipped by 4 bases and J by 3 bases; unmatched bases: 7. Germline V lookup: CDR1 SGHNT, CDR2 YYREEE (reference sequence). Here the CDR3 DNA reads TGTGCCAGCAGCCCTGGGACTAGCGAACTCTACGAGCAGTACTTC. The encoded protein is CASSPGTSELYEQYF.

The gene calls are TRBV10-3 and TRBJ1-5; D ambiguous. From germline, CDR1 is ENHRY and CDR2 SYGVKD. The CDR3 loop spans 15 amino acids. Trimming stripped 5 bases from V and 0 bases from J, with 11 bases between. The CDR3 protein is CAISSLEDSNQPQHF. The CDR3 DNA reads TGTGCCATCAGTTCGTTGGAGGATAGCAATCAGCCCCAGCATTTT.

The chain uses TRBV11-3 and TRBJ2-5, with D maybe TRBD1 (5 bases). Germline V CDR1 and CDR2: SGHNT, YENEEA. The V and J ends lost 2 bases and 5 bases respectively, with 6 bases between them. The CDR3 is 12 amino acids. CDR3 bases: TGTGCCAGCAGCTTACCAGGGGAGACCCAGTACTTC. Amino acids: CASSLPGETQYF.

The V call is TRBV5-1, the J call TRBJ2-1; the D gene is possibly TRBD2 (5 bases). Germline CDR1 SGHRS, CDR2 YFSETQ. Trimming shortened V by 4 bases and J by 0 bases, and 8 bases separated the two germline ends. There are 14 residues in the CDR3. CDR3 amino acids: CASSGGSSYNEQFF. For the CDR3, the DNA is TGCGCCAGCAGCGGTGGGAGCTCCTACAATGAGCAGTTCTTC.

The rearrangement uses TRBV4-1 and TRBJ2-3; D is unclear. This CDR3 comprises 16 residues. V gave up 0 bases and J gave up 0 bases, with 10 bases separating them. Germline-derived CDR1 and CDR2 are MGHRA and YSYEKL. The CDR3 DNA sequence: TGCGCCAGCAGCCAAGATGATCTGACTAGCACAGATACGCAGTATTTT. Translated, it gives CASSQDDLTSTDTQYF.

The chain uses TRBV7-9 and TRBJ2-1; maybe TRBD2 (6 bases). Trimming removed 1 base from V and 6 bases from J, with 10 bases in between. The germline V gene has CDR1 SEHNR and CDR2 FQNEAQ (reference sequence). The CDR3 length is 14 residues. CDR3 protein: CASSLVAGLNEQFF. As DNA, the CDR3 is TGTGCCAGCAGCTTAGTCGCGGGGCTCAATGAGCAGTTCTTC.

V gene TRBV6-5 combines with J gene TRBJ2-7, with a weak D call TRBD2 (5 bases). The length of the CDR3 is 15 residues. Trimming left V 4 bases short and J 4 bases short, with 17 bases between. From germline, CDR1 is MNHEY and CDR2 SVGAGI. The CDR3 DNA sequence: TGTGCCAGCAGTTCCCGCCGGTCGGGGTATTACGAGCAGTACTTC. This encodes CASSSRRSGYYEQYF.

The J gene is TRBJ2-5, the V gene TRBV19, with 7 bases aligning to TRBD2. This CDR3 contains 15 residues. Germline CDR1 and CDR2: LNHDA and SQIVND (reference sequence). V lost 2 bases and J lost 3; bases outside the gene matches: 6. The CDR3 DNA is TGTGCCAGTAGTATATGGCTGCTAGCGGAAGAGACCCAGTACTTC. As protein: CASSIWLLAEETQYF.

The chain recombines TRBV18 with TRBJ2-3, with D possibly being TRBD2 (5 bases). Trimming pared 2 bases from V and 1 base from J, leaving 10 bases between. The germline gives CDR1 KGHSH, CDR2 LQKENI. The CDR3 contains 15 residues. The CDR3 DNA is TGTGCCAGCTCACCAAAGACTACCGGCACAGATACGCAGTATTTT. Its protein product is CASSPKTTGTDTQYF.

This clone was observed once. This chain links TRBV11-2 with TRBJ2-7; D uncertain. Trimming took off 7 bases at V and 7 bases at J, with 23 bases between the two ends. Germline-derived CDR1 and CDR2 are SGHAT and FQNNGV. CDR3 length equals 15 residues. The CDR3 DNA reads TGTGCCAGCACCCTATCTTCAAGACTTGGGTGGGAGCAGTACTTC. As protein: CASTLSSRLGWEQYF.

The chain carries TRBV6-6 and TRBJ1-2; 8 bases are shared with TRBD1. Germline V gives CDR1 MNHNY, CDR2 SVGAGI (reference sequence). V was pared by 2 bases and J by 7 bases, with 3 bases of the junction left unmatched. The CDR3 length is 13 residues. The chain's CDR3 is CASSYETGVGYTF. The CDR3 bases are TGTGCCAGCAGTTACGAGACAGGGGTTGGCTACACCTTC.

This chain joins TRBV6-5 and TRBJ2-5; maybe TRBD2 (6 bases). The CDR3 is 15 residues long. The V gene's germline CDR1 is MNHEY and CDR2 SVGAGI. With 6 bases removed from V and 2 bases from J, the gap between germline ends came to 16 bases. CDR3 nucleotides: TGTGCCAGCAGCCCAACCGGGACTCTGCAAGAGACCCAGTACTTC. It yields the protein CASSPTGTLQETQYF.

The chain couples TRBV27 to TRBJ1-1; D not certain. V was shortened by 2 bases and J by 5 bases, with 9 bases between the two germline ends. Germline loops: CDR1 MNHEY, CDR2 SMNVEV (reference sequence). The CDR3 runs to 13 residues. CDR3 amino acids: CASSLDRGTEAFF. The CDR3 region has the DNA TGTGCCAGCAGTTTAGATCGGGGAACTGAAGCTTTCTTT.

This sequence joins TRBV9 and TRBJ2-2, with D maybe TRBD1 (5 bases). This CDR3 region has 14 residues. Germline CDR1 is SGDLS and CDR2 is YYNGEE. V lost 0 bases and J 4 bases, leaving 7 bases between the germline ends. CDR3 sequence reads: CASSVEGITGELFF. The CDR3 DNA reads TGTGCCAGCAGCGTAGAGGGGATCACCGGGGAGCTGTTTTTT.

This clone was observed a single time. V usage is TRBV18 and J usage is TRBJ1-1; 10 bases agree with TRBD1. The CDR3 totals 17 residues. After removal of 4 bases from V and 1 base from J, the junction contained 9 bases not matched to a gene. Germline V gives CDR1 KGHSH, CDR2 LQKENI. CDR3 sequence (DNA): TGTGCCAGCTCACAACAAAGGACAGGGGGACCGAACACTGAAGCTTTCTTT. It is translated as CASSQQRTGGPNTEAFF.

The chain is built from TRBV2 and TRBJ2-3; the match to TRBD2 covers 13 bases. The germline gives CDR1 SNHLY, CDR2 FYNNEI. V shed 6 bases, J shed 6 bases, and the junction held 12 bases outside the gene matches. The CDR3 spans 17 residues. This CDR3 is CASRDRLAGGLGDTQYF. CDR3 sequence (DNA): TGTGCCAGCAGGGATCGACTAGCGGGGGGCCTTGGGGATACGCAGTATTTT.